The 21 T cell receptor beta chains given below trace back to one sample, sequenced in a study of shared clonotypes between healthy human individuals. TCRdb's table, derived via immunoSEQ multiplex PCR, lists solely in-frame clones and lacks some. In the table there are a few hundred thousand clones, about nine tenths of which are singletons. Sequenced input: memory CD8+ T cells sorted from blood. The subset: CD45RO+ cells pooled with CCR7-negative TemRA cells. The receptor source for this set is a young man in good health.

The chain is built from TRBV6-1 and TRBJ2-7, with TRBD1 matching 7 bases. Germline V gene sequence: CDR1 MNHNS, CDR2 SASEGT. There are 15 residues in the CDR3. V lost 1 base and J lost 2; bases outside the gene matches: 5. The CDR3 nucleotides are TGTGCCAGCAGTGAAGGGCCTACAGGGGCCTACGAGCAGTACTTC. It translates to CASSEGPTGAYEQYF.

The rearrangement joins TRBV10-3 to TRBJ1-2, with D maybe TRBD1 (5 bases). The germline V and J ends were trimmed by 4 bases and 0 bases, with 9 bases remaining between them. The germline V gene has CDR1 ENHRY and CDR2 SYGVKD. The CDR3 spans 14 residues. CDR3 in DNA: TGTGCCATCAGTGCCCCAGGGCCTAACTATGGCTACACCTTC. Its protein is CAISAPGPNYGYTF.

DNA for the CDR3: TGCAGCGTTGATACGTCATACGAGCAGTACTTC. This translates into CSVDTSYEQYF. The rearrangement joins TRBV29-1 to TRBJ2-7, with D unclear. The V gene's germline CDR1 is SQVTM and CDR2 ANQGSEA. The CDR3 runs to 11 residues. Trimming cost V 3 bases and J 4 bases, with 7 bases left between them.

This chain connects TRBV30 to TRBJ1-3, with D maybe TRBD1 (5 bases). Germline CDR1 is GTSNPN and CDR2 is SVGIG (reference sequence). The CDR3 runs to 14 residues. Deletions cut 0 bases from V and 2 bases from J, with 8 bases between. This chain's CDR3 is CAWSVWGTGNTIYF. In DNA, the CDR3 is TGTGCCTGGAGTGTATGGGGGACTGGAAACACCATATATTTT.

The chain carries TRBV4-1 and TRBJ2-7; 7 nucleotides align to TRBD1. From germline, CDR1 is MGHRA and CDR2 YSYEKL. This CDR3 region has 14 residues. The V gene end was trimmed by 1 base and the J gene end by 0 bases; junction bases not matched to a gene: 0. CDR3 sequence: CASSQGDSSYEQYF. The DNA of the CDR3 is TGCGCCAGCAGCCAAGGGGACAGCTCCTACGAGCAGTACTTC.

V gene TRBV9 combines with J gene TRBJ2-7, with 9 bases identical to TRBD2. The germline V gene encodes CDR1 SGDLS and CDR2 YYNGEE. The CDR3 is 13 residues long. V shed 3 bases and J 4 bases; nucleotides not matched to a gene: 2. The CDR3 DNA sequence: TGTGCCAGCAGCGCGACTAGCGGTTACGAGCAGTACTTC. It codes for CASSATSGYEQYF.

This chain uses TRBV5-6 with TRBJ1-4; perhaps TRBD1 as D (6 bases). In germline, CDR1 is SGHDT, CDR2 YYEEEE. The length of the CDR3 is 16 residues. V was clipped by 1 base and J by 8 bases, with 18 bases between them. CDR3 sequence: CASSLKGRGAREKLFF. DNA for the CDR3: TGTGCCAGCAGCTTGAAGGGTCGGGGGGCGCGAGAAAAACTGTTTTTT.

The sample holds a few counts of this clone. The V call is TRBV4-1, the J call TRBJ2-3; D unclear. This CDR3 spans 16 amino acids. Trimming left V 0 bases short and J 3 bases short, with 13 bases between. Per the germline V gene, CDR1 is MGHRA and CDR2 is YSYEKL. In nucleotides, the CDR3 is TGCGCCAGCAGCCAAGATTTGCAGGCTCAGACAGATACGCAGTATTTT. This encodes CASSQDLQAQTDTQYF.

The genes are TRBV7-9 and TRBJ1-2; D might be TRBD1 (6 bases). The CDR3 has 17 amino acids. V lost 6 bases and J 4 bases, leaving 24 bases between the germline ends. Germline CDR1 reads SEHNR; CDR2 reads FQNEAQ (reference sequence). The CDR3 sequence is CASRPKQGKRLGYGYTF. CDR3 DNA sequence: TGTGCCAGCAGACCTAAACAGGGAAAGAGGCTTGGCTATGGCTACACCTTC.

The chain uses TRBV9 and TRBJ1-2, with a possible D match to TRBD1 (5 bases). The length of the CDR3 is 16 residues. V was trimmed by 3 bases and J by 4 bases, leaving 19 bases between them. Germline CDR1 SGDLS, CDR2 YYNGEE. CDR3 sequence (DNA): TGTGCCAGCAGCGGCCGACAGATGCCGCCAATCTATGGCTACACCTTC. Translated, it gives CASSGRQMPPIYGYTF.

V and J are TRBV5-6 and TRBJ1-2; D is ambiguous. V gave up 5 bases and J gave up 4 bases, with 9 bases separating them. CDR1 is SGHDT and CDR2 is YYEEEE in the germline V gene. This CDR3 is 12 amino acids long. In DNA, the CDR3 is TGTGCCAGCAGTCCCGAGGGCTATGGCTACACCTTC. It specifies CASSPEGYGYTF.

The gene calls are TRBV10-3 and TRBJ1-1; perhaps TRBD1 as D (5 bases). The CDR3 is made up of 12 amino acids. Trimming stripped 4 bases from V and 6 bases from J, with 9 bases between. The germline CDR1 and CDR2 sequences are ENHRY and SYGVKD. The CDR3 DNA reads as TGTGCCATCAGTGGCGGGGGGGCTGAAGCTTTCTTT. Its translation is CAISGGGAEAFF.

This clone appeared a single time. The chain combines TRBV11-2 with TRBJ2-4, with TRBD2 matching 8 bases. From germline, CDR1 is SGHAT and CDR2 FQNNGV. V lost 5 bases to trimming and J lost 0 bases; unmatched junction nucleotides: 3. The length of the CDR3 is 15 residues. This CDR3 is CASSEAGAAKNIQYF. CDR3 nucleotides: TGTGCCAGCAGCGAAGCGGGGGCAGCCAAAAACATTCAGTACTTC.

This chain connects TRBV6-6 to TRBJ2-1; D remains ambiguous. The CDR3 is made up of 12 amino acids. Between the trimmed V and J ends, which lost 2 bases and 5 bases, there was a span of 4 bases. The germline gives CDR1 MNHNY, CDR2 SVGAGI (reference sequence). The CDR3 reads CASSYNNNEQFF. The CDR3 DNA reads as TGTGCCAGCAGTTACAACAACAATGAGCAGTTCTTC.

The chain links TRBV5-4 to TRBJ2-7; D possibly uses TRBD1 or TRBD2 (5 bases each). This CDR3 has 16 residues. V was shortened by 0 bases and J by 4 bases, with 17 bases between the two germline ends. The germline V gene has CDR1 SGHNT and CDR2 YYREEE (reference sequence). The CDR3 reads CASSLGPPGPPYEQYF. In DNA, the CDR3 is TGTGCCAGCAGCTTGGGACCACCGGGACCCCCGTACGAGCAGTACTTC.

This clone was seen once. The chain has TRBV28 and TRBJ2-2; the D gene is possibly TRBD1 (5 bases). The CDR3 covers 13 residues. Trimming cost V 2 bases and J 6 bases, with 7 bases left between them. Germline-derived CDR1 and CDR2 are MDHEN and SYDVKM. CDR3 sequence reads: CASSLEGAGELFF. DNA of the CDR3: TGTGCCAGCAGTTTAGAAGGGGCCGGGGAGCTGTTTTTT.

The chain is built from TRBV29-1 and TRBJ2-5; TRBD2 matches 12 bases. The CDR3 runs to 14 residues. The V gene's germline CDR1 is SQVTM and CDR2 ANQGSEA. Trimming took 2 bases from V and 3 from J; bases not matched to a gene: 1. This CDR3 reads CSVERLAGEETQYF. As DNA, the CDR3 is TGCAGCGTTGAAAGACTAGCGGGGGAAGAGACCCAGTACTTC.

The chain is built from TRBV25-1 and TRBJ2-7, with D tentatively TRBD1 or TRBD2 (5 bases each). Per the germline V gene, CDR1 is MGHDK and CDR2 is SYGVNS. Deletions cut 4 bases from V and 5 bases from J, with 18 bases between. The CDR3 sequence is 15 residues long. The CDR3 loop reads CASSAYTGTVHEQYF. CDR3 nucleotide sequence: TGTGCCAGCAGTGCCTATACCGGGACCGTCCACGAGCAGTACTTC.

In its sample, this clone was seen once. This chain joins TRBV11-2 and TRBJ2-5; 9 bases agree with TRBD1. Trimming at V came to 5 bases and at J to 4 bases, leaving 8 bases not matched to a gene. Germline CDR1 is SGHAT and CDR2 is FQNNGV. This CDR3 contains 15 residues. For the CDR3, the DNA is TGTGCCAGCAGCAATGCGGGACAGGGCGGAGAGACCCAGTACTTC. It encodes CASSNAGQGGETQYF.

J is TRBJ2-7 and V is TRBV18, with TRBD2 as a possible D gene (6 bases). V lost 0 bases, J lost 3 bases, and 9 bases lay in between. This CDR3 spans 14 amino acids. Germline values: CDR1 KGHSH, CDR2 LQKENI. CDR3 in DNA: TGTGCCAGCTCACCACCGGAGGGTTACTACGAGCAGTACTTC. The encoded protein is CASSPPEGYYEQYF.

The genes are TRBV10-3 and TRBJ2-1; possible D gene TRBD2, 6 bases. Trimming took 7 bases from V and 9 from J, leaving 16 bases between them. CDR3 length: 13 residues. The V gene's germline CDR1 is ENHRY and CDR2 SYGVKD. For the CDR3, the DNA is TGTGCCATCACGGGGGATGAGGGCAGTGAGCAGTTCTTC. It translates to CAITGDEGSEQFF.